This T cell receptor beta chain was recovered during a study of cytomegalovirus exposure and HLA in healthy donors. The study ran its PCR with 60 Vbeta and 13 Jbeta primers. The repertoire was sequenced with immunoSEQ multiplex PCR; TCRdb's copy has only in-frame clones and lacks some. Of under 55,000 clones in the sample, around 70% were seen once. Trimming took 5 bases from V and 4 from J; bases not matched to a gene: 6. The CDR3 has 15 residues. CDR1 and CDR2 (germline): MDHEN, SYDVKM. This TCR came from a man aged 18 to 29 in good health and CMV-seronegative. Specimen: PBMCs. The genes are TRBV28 and TRBJ2-1, with TRBD1 identical over 9 bases. The CDR3 protein is CASSRWTGAYNEQFF. CDR3 nucleotide sequence: TGTGCCAGCAGTCGCTGGACAGGGGCATACAATGAGCAGTTCTTC.